Listed below are T cell receptor beta chains from one sample, sequenced in a study of cytomegalovirus exposure and HLA in healthy donors. This table comes from immunoSEQ multiplex PCR, and its TCRdb copy is limited to in-frame clones, with some not included. The sample data list about 130,000 clones. Material for sequencing was PBMCs. The origin of the receptors is a woman aged 55-70 years in good health and CMV-seronegative. CDR3s include the opening cysteine and the closing phenylalanine or tryptophan. Each record gives: V gene, D gene, J gene, CDR3 protein, CDR3 DNA. A D gene is named only where the DNA matches it firmly.

>TRBV6-6|-|TRBJ1-4
CASTSGQNEKLFF
TGTGCCAGCACCTCAGGACAGAATGAAAAACTGTTTTTT
>TRBV28|TRBD1|TRBJ1-2
CASSLSRDRDGYTF
TGTGCCAGCAGTTTATCCCGGGACAGGGATGGCTACACCTTC
>TRBV5-6|TRBD1|TRBJ1-1
CASSLPRQGNTEAFF
TGTGCCAGCAGCCTACCGAGACAGGGGAACACTGAAGCTTTCTTT
>TRBV27|-|TRBJ1-5
CASSLSPGSQPQHF
TGTGCCAGCAGTTTGTCCCCCGGGAGTCAGCCCCAGCATTTT
>TRBV6-5|-|TRBJ2-7
CASSWPGTYEQYF
TGTGCCAGCAGTTGGCCAGGGACCTACGAGCAGTACTTC
>TRBV6-4|-|TRBJ1-4
CAITKGGEKLFF
TGTGCCATCACAAAAGGGGGTGAAAAACTGTTTTTT
>TRBV4-1|-|TRBJ1-6
CAVRTIAQGLIDSPLHF
TGCGCAGTCAGAACTATCGCCCAGGGTTTGATTGATTCACCCCTCCACTTT
>TRBV19|TRBD1|TRBJ1-2
CASRGGRGAEAF
TGTGCCAGTAGGGGCGGCAGGGGGGCTGAAGCCTTC
>TRBV5-4|-|TRBJ1-4
CASSGGGRDEKLFF
TGTGCCAGCAGCGGCGGGGGGCGGGATGAAAAACTGTTTTTT
>TRBV19|-|TRBJ1-2
CASSTPGRKLDGYTF
TGTGCCAGTAGTACCCCCGGGAGGAAGTTGGATGGCTACACCTTC
>TRBV5-4|TRBD2|TRBJ2-5
CASSPSSGGRETQYF
TGTGCCAGCAGCCCTTCTAGCGGGGGAAGGGAGACCCAGTACTTC
>TRBV10-3|TRBD1|TRBJ2-2
CATRTGTNTGELFF
TGTGCCACCCGGACAGGGACGAACACCGGGGAGCTGTTTTTT
>TRBV18|-|TRBJ2-5
CASSPPNLGETQYF
TGTGCCAGCTCACCACCTAACCTCGGGGAGACCCAGTACTTC
>TRBV2|TRBD1|TRBJ2-5
CASKPRTGYQETQYF
TGTGCCAGCAAACCTAGGACAGGGTACCAAGAGACCCAGTACTTC
>TRBV27|-|TRBJ1-1
CASSSFVGLAGAFF
TGTGCCAGCAGTTCTTTTGTGGGACTAGCGGGAGCTTTCTTT
>TRBV6-1|-|TRBJ1-2
CASSEMIDGGNYGYTF
TGTGCCAGCAGTGAAATGATCGATGGGGGGAACTATGGCTACACCTTC
>TRBV29-1|TRBD1|TRBJ1-2
CSVDSQGRSYGYTF
TGCAGCGTTGACTCACAGGGGAGGTCCTATGGCTACACCTTC
>TRBV4-1|TRBD2|TRBJ2-5
CASSQGPAGGPKTQYF
TGCGCCAGCAGCCAAGGACCGGCGGGAGGGCCGAAGACCCAGTACTTC
>TRBV7-3|-|TRBJ1-2
CASSPLGPRRGRDYGYTF
TGTGCCAGCAGCCCCTTGGGTCCCCGGCGGGGGAGAGACTATGGCTACACCTTC
>TRBV10-3|-|TRBJ2-1
CAISESRRANNEQFF
TGTGCCATCAGTGAGTCGAGGCGGGCTAACAATGAGCAGTTCTTC
>TRBV7-6|-|TRBJ2-1
CASSLDLSSYNEQFF
TGTGCCAGCAGCTTAGACCTGAGCTCCTACAATGAGCAGTTCTTC
>TRBV5-1|-|TRBJ1-2
CASRPSGESPYGYTF
TGCGCCAGCAGGCCTTCAGGGGAAAGTCCCTATGGCTACACCTTC
>TRBV2|-|TRBJ2-3
CASSAGLALLDTQYF
TGTGCCAGCAGTGCGGGACTTGCACTTTTGGATACGCAGTATTTT
>TRBV9|TRBD2|TRBJ2-1
CASSGTSGLYNEQFF
TGTGCCAGCAGCGGAACTAGCGGACTCTACAATGAGCAGTTCTTC
>TRBV5-1|TRBD2|TRBJ2-7
CASSTGTSGSYEQYF
TGCGCCAGCAGCACCGGGACTAGCGGCTCCTACGAGCAGTACTTC
>TRBV28|-|TRBJ1-3
CASSAVPGNTIYF
TGTGCCAGCAGTGCAGTCCCTGGAAACACCATATATTTT
>TRBV29-1|TRBD1|TRBJ2-1
CSDMTGNEQFF
TGCAGCGACATGACAGGGAATGAGCAGTTCTTC
>TRBV9|TRBD1|TRBJ1-1
CASSSSGTGERAFF
TGTGCCAGCAGCTCGAGCGGGACAGGGGAGCGAGCTTTCTTT
>TRBV6-1|-|TRBJ2-7
CASSLGGSYEQYF
TGTGCCAGCAGCCTCGGGGGCTCCTACGAGCAGTACTTC
>TRBV19|TRBD1|TRBJ2-1
CASKPDRVGNEQFF
TGTGCCAGTAAACCGGACAGGGTCGGCAATGAGCAGTTCTTC
>TRBV6-6|-|TRBJ2-7
CASTYGPSSYEQYF
TGTGCCAGCACTTATGGGCCCTCCTCCTACGAGCAGTACTTC
>TRBV7-3|-|TRBJ2-1
CASSLYTAGLDEQFF
TGTGCCAGCAGCTTGTATACAGCAGGGTTGGATGAGCAGTTCTTC
>TRBV27|-|TRBJ1-4
CASSGQGLATNEKLFF
TGTGCCAGCAGTGGCCAGGGACTTGCAACTAATGAAAAACTGTTTTTT
>TRBV7-8|-|TRBJ1-2
CASSLDMDYGYTF
TGTGCCAGCAGCTTAGACATGGACTATGGCTACACCTTC
>TRBV11-2|TRBD1|TRBJ2-1
CASSATGVGEQFF
TGTGCCAGCAGCGCCACAGGGGTGGGTGAGCAGTTCTTC
>TRBV28|-|TRBJ2-7
CASSIGPFLGQRVYEQYF
TGTGCCAGCAGTATTGGCCCTTTTTTAGGACAGAGAGTCTACGAGCAGTACTTC
>TRBV28|-|TRBJ1-5
CASNPSPQHSGDQPQHF
TGTGCCAGCAACCCCTCTCCCCAACATTCAGGTGACCAGCCCCAGCATTTT
>TRBV1|-|TRBJ2-7
CTSSPAVTKAYEQYF
TGCACCAGCAGCCCGGCGGTGACCAAAGCCTACGAGCAGTACTTC
>TRBV4-1|TRBD1|TRBJ1-4
CASSRSGTVNEKLFF
TGCGCCAGCAGCCGATCCGGGACAGTTAATGAAAAACTGTTTTTT
>TRBV5-6|-|TRBJ1-1
CASSFYPPGQNTEAFF
TGTGCCAGCAGCTTTTACCCCCCGGGACAGAACACTGAAGCTTTCTTT
>TRBV4-1|TRBD2|TRBJ2-2
CASSQGLAGGPFGELFF
TGCGCCAGCAGCCAAGGACTAGCGGGAGGGCCTTTCGGGGAGCTGTTTTTT
>TRBV6-1|-|TRBJ2-1
CASILRNEQFF
TGTGCCAGCATCCTGAGGAATGAGCAGTTCTTC
>TRBV5-5|TRBD2|TRBJ2-1
CASWLAGGPMDEQFF
TGTGCCAGTTGGCTAGCGGGGGGGCCCATGGATGAGCAGTTCTTC
>TRBV5-6|TRBD1|TRBJ1-2
CASSLGLTGVTTNYGYTF
TGTGCCAGCAGCTTGGGCCTTACAGGGGTGACTACTAACTATGGCTACACCTTC
>TRBV10-3|-|TRBJ1-5
CAISESRSNQPQHF
TGTGCCATCAGTGAGTCGCGGAGCAATCAGCCCCAGCATTTT
>TRBV9|TRBD1|TRBJ1-5
CASSVGDSRGLQPQHF
TGTGCCAGCAGCGTAGGGGACTCCAGGGGGCTTCAGCCCCAGCATTTT